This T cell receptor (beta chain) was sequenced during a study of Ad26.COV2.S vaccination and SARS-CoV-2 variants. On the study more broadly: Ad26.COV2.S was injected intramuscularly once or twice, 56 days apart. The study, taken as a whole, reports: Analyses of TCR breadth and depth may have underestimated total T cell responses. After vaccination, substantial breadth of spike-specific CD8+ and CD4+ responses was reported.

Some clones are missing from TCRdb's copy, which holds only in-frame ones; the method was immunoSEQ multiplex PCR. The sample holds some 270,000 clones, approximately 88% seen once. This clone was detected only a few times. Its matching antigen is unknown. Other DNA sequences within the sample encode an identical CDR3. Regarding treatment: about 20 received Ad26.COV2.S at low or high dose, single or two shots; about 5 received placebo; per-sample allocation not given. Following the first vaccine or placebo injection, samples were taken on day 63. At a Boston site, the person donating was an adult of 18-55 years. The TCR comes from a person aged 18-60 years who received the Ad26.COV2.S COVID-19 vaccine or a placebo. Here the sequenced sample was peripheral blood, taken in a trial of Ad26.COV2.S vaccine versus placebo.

Here the CDR3 DNA reads TGCGCCAGCAGCTTGGTGGAGGGAGGGGAGACCCAGTACTTC. Residues: CASSLVEGGETQYF. This chain connects TRBV5-1 to TRBJ2-5; 7 nucleotides agree with TRBD2. V shed 0 bases, J shed 5 bases, and the junction held 4 bases outside the gene matches. CDR1 is SGHRS and CDR2 is YFSETQ in the germline V gene. This CDR3 region has 14 residues. The full variable domain, completed using reference TRBV5-1 and TRBJ2-5, is KAGVTQTPRYLIKTRGQQVTLSCSPISGHRSVSWYQQTPGQGLQFLFEYFSETQRNKGNFPGRFSGRQFSNSRSEMNVSTLELGDSALYLCASSLVEGGETQYFGPGTRLLVL.